Listed below are T cell receptor beta chains from one sample, sequenced in a study of beta chain features in type 1 diabetes. Profiled with immunoSEQ multiplex PCR; TCRdb holds only in-frame clones, not every one. This table holds approximately 730,000 clones, about an eighth found once. The sample was naive CD4+ T cells from blood. The receptors here all came from a man between 18 and 29 years old with type 1 diabetes. Each CDR3 is given without its conserved first and last residue.

>TRBV27|TRBJ1-1
ASSSLTGGSTEAF
>TRBV29-1|TRBJ2-7
SVGVQGFYYEQY
>TRBV12-5|TRBJ2-2
ASERGSTGELF
>TRBV18|TRBJ2-1
ASSPGTGVNEQF
>TRBV9|TRBJ1-1
ASSVLGENTEAF
>TRBV9|TRBJ2-1
ASSPHDGFSSYNEQF
>TRBV30|TRBJ2-3
AWSKHRGATDTQY
>TRBV5-1|TRBJ1-1
ASSRDTEAF
>TRBV19|TRBJ1-2
ASSLRDRGFNYGYT
>TRBV4-2|TRBJ1-1
ASSQDLTGPNTEAF
>TRBV7-9|TRBJ2-5
ASSLISGQETQY
>TRBV7-8|TRBJ1-5
ASSSRAGSNQPQH
>TRBV28|TRBJ2-7
ASSLTQGAGAYEQY
>TRBV7-2|TRBJ1-2
ASSLGTGESGYT
>TRBV30|TRBJ2-7
AWSVRGVGEQY
>TRBV30|TRBJ2-3
AWAGTGSTDTQY
>TRBV7-9|TRBJ2-2
ASSSRPGGELF
>TRBV27|TRBJ1-2
ASSPHREIYGYT
>TRBV13|TRBJ1-5
ASSLEEGQPQH
>TRBV28|TRBJ1-4
ASSPNRGTNEKLF
>TRBV2|TRBJ1-2
APAGKRSDGYT
>TRBV15|TRBJ2-3
ATSRDPFTDTQY
>TRBV18|TRBJ2-5
ASSPQGNGETQY
>TRBV29-1|TRBJ2-5
SVETVAAQETQY
>TRBV30|TRBJ2-3
AWTPGLPDTQY
>TRBV5-1|TRBJ2-7
ASSSWGPRSSYEQY
>TRBV30|TRBJ2-5
AWSLGETQY
>TRBV10-3|TRBJ2-3
AITGTDLTDTQY
>TRBV23-1|TRBJ2-3
ASSQSVRGGTFFTDTQY
>TRBV7-2|TRBJ2-1
ASSFDRGYNEQF
>TRBV11-2|TRBJ1-3
ASEAAGAVTGNTIY
>TRBV5-1|TRBJ1-2
ASSWDRVDGYT
>TRBV4-1|TRBJ2-7
ASSHYEGRSHEQY
>TRBV6-5|TRBJ1-5
ASRRGQGGNQPQH
>TRBV6-5|TRBJ2-7
ASRERDGEQY
>TRBV10-3|TRBJ2-5
AIRQGRETQY
>TRBV7-2|TRBJ1-2
ASSKGDASFGYT
>TRBV5-1|TRBJ2-5
ASSSQETQY
>TRBV10-1|TRBJ2-7
ASSPSGAGSEQY
>TRBV30|TRBJ1-1
AWSGALNTEAF
>TRBV30|TRBJ1-1
AWNPGHTNTEAF
>TRBV6-5|TRBJ2-3
ASSATGPDTQY
>TRBV18|TRBJ2-5
ASSRTSGETQY
>TRBV10-3|TRBJ1-2
AISESREANYGYT
>TRBV4-1|TRBJ1-3
ASSQATGLSSGNTIY
>TRBV11-2|TRBJ2-1
ASSLGTSYNEQF
>TRBV9|TRBJ1-6
ASSVGEGADSSPLH
>TRBV30|TRBJ2-1
AWSGLATSSYNEQF
>TRBV10-3|TRBJ2-3
AISEQRTSTDTQY
>TRBV7-9|TRBJ2-3
ASSTGGTDTQY
>TRBV29-1|TRBJ1-3
SVQGTGPGNTIY
>TRBV18|TRBJ2-7
ASSPTATYEQY